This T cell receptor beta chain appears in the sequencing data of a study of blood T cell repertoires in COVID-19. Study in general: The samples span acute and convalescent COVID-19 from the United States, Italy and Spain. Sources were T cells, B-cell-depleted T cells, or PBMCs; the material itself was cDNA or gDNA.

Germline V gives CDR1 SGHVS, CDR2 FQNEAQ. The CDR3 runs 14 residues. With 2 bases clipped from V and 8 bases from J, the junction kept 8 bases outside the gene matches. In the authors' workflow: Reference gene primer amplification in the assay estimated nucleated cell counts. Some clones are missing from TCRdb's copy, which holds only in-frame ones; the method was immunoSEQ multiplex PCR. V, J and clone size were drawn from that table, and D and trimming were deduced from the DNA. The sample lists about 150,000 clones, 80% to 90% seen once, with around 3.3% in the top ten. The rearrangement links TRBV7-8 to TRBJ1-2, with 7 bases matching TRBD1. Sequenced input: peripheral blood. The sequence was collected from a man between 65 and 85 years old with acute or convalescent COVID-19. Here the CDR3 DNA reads TGTGCCAGCAGCTTAACCCGGACAGGCGAAGGCTACACCTTC. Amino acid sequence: CASSLTRTGEGYTF. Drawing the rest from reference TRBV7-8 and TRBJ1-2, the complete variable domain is GAGVSQSPRYKVAKRGQDVALRCDPISGHVSLFWYQQALGQGPEFLTYFQNEAQLDKSGLPSDRFFAERPEGSVSTLKIQRTQQEDSAVYLCASSLTRTGEGYTFGSGTRLTVV.